Following are 9 T cell receptor beta chains from one sample sequenced in a study of tumor and adjacent non-tumor tissue in lung cancer listed by TCRdb under 2018. RNA was isolated from bulk, unsorted tissue, and RNA quality was assessed with a NanoDrop ND-1000 and an Agilent 2100. The library came from multiplex PCR. Sequenced on an Illumina HiSeq 2500. TCRbeta libraries were constructed through three rounds of nested PCR with primers (Table S4) according to protocols modified from ARM-PCR. TCRdb reworked the public reads: Q25 trimming with fastp, MiXCR clone assembly, productive beta chains retained. For every CDR3 protein sequence, its rows merge into one entry that carries the most common genes and DNA. A total of under 95,000 distinct CDR3 sequences appear in this sample, 61% of them only once. Together, the top ten hold roughly 15% of the sample. Sequencing was carried out using lung tumor tissue. The receptors come from a man between 70 and 80 years old with non-small cell lung cancer.

As to this clonotype: Relative to the germline gene, one junction end is altered; a read error may explain this. V usage is TRBV11-3 and J usage is TRBJ2-2, with D perhaps TRBD1 (6 bases). The CDR3 extends over 14 amino acids. The V gene's germline CDR1 is SGHNT and CDR2 YENEEA. CDR3 sequence reads: CARSPNTGTGELFF. In DNA form, the CDR3 reads TGTGCCAGGAGCCCTAATACAGGGACCGGGGAGCTGTTTTTC. The variable domain in full, with the rest retrieved from reference TRBV11-3 and TRBJ2-2, is EAGVVQSPRYKIIEKKQPVAFWCNPISGHNTLYWYLQNLGQGPELLIRYENEEAVDDSQLPKDRFSAERLKGVDSTLKIQPAELGDSAVYLCARSPNTGTGELFFGEGSRLTVL.

In regard to this clonotype: Relative to the germline gene, one junction end is altered; a read error may explain this. V gene TRBV11-2 combines with J gene TRBJ2-2; possible D gene TRBD2, 5 bases. CDR3 length equals 15 residues. Germline V gene sequence: CDR1 SGHAT, CDR2 FQNNGV. The CDR3 coding sequence is TGTACCAGCAGCTTATGCAGTGGGAGAACCGGGGAACTGTTTTTT. It codes for CTSSLCSGRTGELFF.

On this clonotype: A read error is possible here, since a much larger clone lies one base away. The chain is built from TRBV12-3 or TRBV12-4 and TRBJ1-5; D is undetermined. The CDR3 has 14 amino acids. CDR3 region: CTSSPARSLVAQHF. The CDR3 DNA reads TGTACCAGCAGTCCAGCGAGGTCCCTCGTGGCCCAGCATTTT.

Turning to this clonotype: At one boundary the junction diverges from the germline segment, which might be a read error. J is TRBJ1-5 and V is TRBV29-1, with D tentatively TRBD1 (6 bases). The CDR3 extends over 13 amino acids. Germline V gene sequence: CDR1 SQVTM, CDR2 ANQGSEA. The CDR3 here is CSVSAGVNQPPHF. As DNA, the CDR3 is TGCAGCGTTTCTGCAGGGGTCAATCAGCCCCCGCATTTT. Filled out from reference TRBV29-1 and TRBJ1-5, the complete variable domain reads SAVISQKPSRDICQRGTSLTIQCQVDSQVTMMFWYRQQPGQSLTLIATANQGSEATYESGFVIDKFPISRPNLTFSTLTVSNMSPEDSSIYLCSVSAGVNQPPHFGDGTRLSIL.

Of note for this clonotype: One end of the junction varies from germline; a read error may be responsible. V usage is TRBV11-2 and J usage is TRBJ2-2, with D possibly TRBD2 on 6 matching bases. This CDR3 spans 14 amino acids. Germline values: CDR1 SGHAT, CDR2 FQNNGV. This CDR3 reads CASSSTSYTGELLF. In DNA form, the CDR3 reads TGTGCCAGCAGCTCGACTAGTTATACCGGGGAGTTGTTATTT.

Comments on this clonotype: The junction differs from germline at one of its ends, possibly a read error. CDR3 sequence: CACRETQYF. Written as DNA, the CDR3 is TGTGCCTGCCGAGAGACCCAGTATTTC. V and J are TRBV11-3 and TRBJ2-5, with D uncertain. Per the germline V gene, CDR1 is SGHNT and CDR2 is YENEEA. The CDR3 has 9 amino acids.

In regard to this clonotype: A read error is likely, as this CDR3 ends without the conserved phenylalanine or tryptophan. V is TRBV20-1 and J is TRBJ1-5; D not certain. Per the germline V gene, CDR1 is DFQATT and CDR2 is SNEGSKA (reference sequence). The length of the CDR3 is 12 residues. V gave up 1 base and J gave up 7 bases, with 8 bases separating them. In DNA form, the CDR3 reads TGCAGTGCTAGAGCGGGTATCCAGCCCCAGCATTTA. Protein sequence: CSARAGIQPQHL.

Comment on this clonotype: A read error is possible here, since a much larger clone lies one base away. V and J are TRBV29-1 and TRBJ2-1, with D unclear. CDR1 SQVTM and CDR2 ANQGSEA come from the germline V gene. The CDR3 length is 14 residues. The CDR3 sequence is CSVGMPGPYNEQSF. The CDR3 coding sequence is TGCAGCGTTGGAATGCCGGGTCCCTACAATGAGCAGTCCTTC.

This clonotype was observed a handful of times. The rearrangement uses TRBV6-1 and TRBJ1-2; perhaps TRBD1 as D (6 bases). The length of the CDR3 is 16 residues. Trimming removed 7 bases at V and 0 bases at J, with 18 bases between. Germline CDR1 is MNHNS and CDR2 is SASEGT. The CDR3 is CASTFRGGITNYGYTF. DNA of the CDR3: TGTGCCAGCACCTTTCGTGGGGGCATAACTAACTATGGCTACACCTTC.